This T cell receptor (beta chain) was identified during a study of regulatory T cells in long-lasting Graves disease. Looking at the study overall: New Graves' disease cases had less than 3 months of antithyroid drugs.

This clonotype was detected ten times or more. What it recognizes is unknown. Study-level points and caveats: Favoring TRBV28, TRBJ1-2 and TRBJ2-5 was a feature seen in persistent disease.

Through Arm-PCR of CDR3 regions and iRepertoire HTBI primers, TCR beta libraries were built. Authors' data handling: Looking across samples, the authors found 55 to 70 TRBV and 14 to 15 TRBJ segments. TCRdb re-called the multiplex PCR reads through MiXCR, storing one row per CDR3 protein. V and J calls and clone size were set by TCRdb, not the authors. This sample carries approximately 460,000 distinct CDR3 sequences, roughly 17% of them seen once, and the ten largest clones take about 10%. Time point given: newly diagnosed GD, antithyroid drugs for less than 3 months. Scientists built the TCR library using RNA that was extracted from PBMCs. Germline CDR1 is LNHDA and CDR2 is SQIVND (reference sequence). Unmatched junction bases numbered 5, after V lost 5 bases and J lost 4 bases. The CDR3 extends over 15 amino acids. The data also belong to a second study, concerning T cells in Graves' hyperthyroidism and ophthalmopathy. This second study says: Over 18 months, lack of ophthalmopathy progression marked Graves' hyperthyroidism as stable.

This chain joins TRBV19 and TRBJ2-2; 9 nucleotides line up with TRBD2. The sequence was obtained from a woman younger than 45 with Graves disease. The sample here was peripheral blood mononuclear cells (PBMCs), taken at new diagnosis, from a patient treated with antithyroid drugs. CDR3 residues: CASSAGTSLTGELFF. DNA for the CDR3: TGTGCCAGTAGTGCCGGGACTAGCCTCACCGGGGAGCTGTTTTTT.